The 4 T cell receptor beta chains below all came from one sample that was sequenced in a study of early T cells in non-severe SARS-CoV-2 infection. MiXCR, applied by TCRdb to the 5' RACE reads, yields one record per CDR3 protein. The sample includes some 46,000 distinct CDR3 sequences, about 6% of them seen just once. Sequenced here: whole blood, sampled at baseline. The receptors were gathered from an adult who was a healthcare worker with PCR-confirmed SARS-CoV-2 infection or an uninfected control (not recorded which).

This clonotype was detected only a few times. The V gene is TRBV5-4, the J gene TRBJ2-1; no clear D gene. This CDR3 is built from 14 residues. Germline loops: CDR1 SGHNT, CDR2 YYREEE (reference sequence). V gave up 4 bases and J gave up 0 bases, with 8 bases separating them. For the CDR3, the DNA is TGTGCCAGCAGCGCTTGGAGCTCCTACAATGAGCAGTTCTTC. Translation gives CASSAWSSYNEQFF.

This clonotype occurred many times. This chain connects TRBV5-6 to TRBJ2-1; tentative D call: TRBD2 (6 bases). The V end lost 2 bases, the J end lost 12 bases, and 24 bases lay between the germline ends. The CDR3 runs 16 residues. Germline V lookup: CDR1 SGHDT, CDR2 YYEEEE. The CDR3, as DNA: TGTGCCAGCAGCTTTATTTCTACGGGGGACTGGCTTGGGCAGTTCTTC. It specifies CASSFISTGDWLGQFF.

Many counts were recorded for this clonotype. V is TRBV7-2 and J is TRBJ2-1, with 8 nucleotides matching TRBD2. Germline assignment: CDR1 SGHTA and CDR2 FQGNSA. The CDR3 covers 16 residues. Trimming removed 3 bases from V and 7 bases from J; junction bases left unmatched: 11. The CDR3 protein is CASSFRWTGGWNEQFF. The CDR3, as DNA: TGTGCCAGCAGCTTTAGGTGGACGGGGGGGTGGAATGAGCAGTTCTTC.

This clonotype appeared many times. V usage is TRBV4-2 and J usage is TRBJ2-7; 8 bases are shared with TRBD1. The germline CDR1 and CDR2 sequences are LGHNA and YNFKEQ. The CDR3 sequence is 17 residues long. V gave up 2 bases and J gave up 3 bases; unmatched junction bases: 12. DNA of the CDR3: TGTGCCAGCAGCCAACGCCTAGGTGGGACAGGCCACTACGAGCAGTACTTC. This translates into CASSQRLGGTGHYEQYF.